The rows below give T cell receptor beta chains drawn from one sample of a study of T cells in Graves' hyperthyroidism and ophthalmopathy. TCRdb redid the calling of the multiplex PCR reads with MiXCR, one entry per CDR3 protein. Found here are approximately 430,000 distinct CDR3 sequences, about a sixth of them singletons; the top ten hold approximately 8%. The sequencing input was blood. These receptors all stem from a woman younger than 30 with Graves' hyperthyroidism. The conserved cysteine and the conserved F or W are not part of the CDR3 here. Fields, in order: D gene, J gene, clone size, V gene, CDR3 protein. D genes are given only for firm matches. Clone size, where shown, is once, few, many, or a class for clones that have expanded.

d_call: -
j_call: TRBJ2-3
clone_size: many
v_call: TRBV12-3/TRBV12-4
cdr3_aa: ASTELGTDTQY

d_call: -
j_call: TRBJ1-5
clone_size: -
v_call: TRBV28
cdr3_aa: ASSFPGVSNQPQH

d_call: -
j_call: TRBJ2-3
clone_size: many
v_call: TRBV9
cdr3_aa: ASTMGGGYTDTQY

d_call: -
j_call: TRBJ1-1
clone_size: many
v_call: TRBV12-3/TRBV12-4
cdr3_aa: ASSLVTLNTEAF

d_call: -
j_call: TRBJ2-7
clone_size: few
v_call: TRBV10-2
cdr3_aa: ASSEEVSYEQY

d_call: -
j_call: TRBJ2-5
clone_size: many
v_call: TRBV13
cdr3_aa: ASSGPTGKETQY

d_call: TRBD1
j_call: TRBJ1-2
clone_size: many
v_call: TRBV2
cdr3_aa: ASGQGGYGYT

d_call: -
j_call: TRBJ2-3
clone_size: many
v_call: TRBV12-5
cdr3_aa: ASGRPPTRRVWTDTQY

d_call: TRBD2
j_call: TRBJ2-3
clone_size: many
v_call: TRBV28
cdr3_aa: ASKSGGASTDTQY

d_call: TRBD2
j_call: TRBJ2-1
clone_size: many
v_call: TRBV19
cdr3_aa: ASSTRTSGRVNNEQF

d_call: TRBD1
j_call: TRBJ2-7
clone_size: many
v_call: TRBV7-9
cdr3_aa: ASSSSGQGNREQY

d_call: TRBD2
j_call: TRBJ2-7
clone_size: many
v_call: TRBV20-1
cdr3_aa: SASNSGVKIYEQY

d_call: -
j_call: TRBJ2-3
clone_size: many
v_call: TRBV20-1
cdr3_aa: SASGQQSTDTQY